These T cell receptor beta chains were read from a single sample in a study of graft-versus-host responses after intestinal transplantation. Only in-frame clones appear in the TCRdb table, and some are missing; sequencing was by immunoSEQ multiplex PCR. Of roughly 14,000 clones in the sample, almost 30% were seen once. Sequences were derived from alloreactive CD4+ T cells from a mixed lymphocyte reaction culture, sampled before intestinal transplant. Every receptor here comes from a human patient who received an intestinal transplant. Each CDR3 is given with its conserved first and last residue. The order of the fields is V gene, clone size, D gene, J gene, CDR3 DNA, CDR3 protein. A D gene is named only where the DNA matches it firmly. Clone size is not always given. Where it is, it says once, few, many or a class for expanded clones.

>TRBV6-6|-|-|TRBJ2-3
TGTGCCAGCAAACGGGGGCGTACGACAGATACGCAGTATTTT
CASKRGRTTDTQYF
>TRBV30|-|-|TRBJ1-6
TGTGCTGAAGGGGCGGGGGATAATTCACCCCTCCACTTT
CAEGAGDNSPLHF
>TRBV5-1|-|TRBD2|TRBJ2-7
TGCGCCAGCAGCTTGGCTAGCGGGAGATACGAGCAGTACTTC
CASSLASGRYEQYF
>TRBV6-5|once|-|TRBJ2-5
TGTGCCAGCAGTAAACGGACACCGCAACAAGAGACCCAGTACTTC
CASSKRTPQQETQYF
>TRBV30|few|-|TRBJ1-5
TGTGCCTGGAGTCGGGACACCGCATCCTATAGCAATCAGCCCCAGCATTTT
CAWSRDTASYSNQPQHF
>TRBV18|-|-|TRBJ2-3
TGTGCCAGCTCACCACTAGGAGATACGCAGTATTTT
CASSPLGDTQYF
>TRBV27|few|TRBD2|TRBJ2-1
TGTGCCAGCAGCCGGACTAGCGGAAATTACAATGAGCAGTTCTTC
CASSRTSGNYNEQFF
>TRBV5-4|-|TRBD2|TRBJ2-3
TGTGCCAGCAGCCTCTGGACTAGCGGGGGGCGGAATACGCAGTATTTT
CASSLWTSGGRNTQYF
>TRBV6-1|-|TRBD1|TRBJ2-2
TGTGCCAGCAGTGTACAGGGGGCTGACACCGGGGAGCTGTTTTTT
CASSVQGADTGELFF
>TRBV30|-|-|TRBJ1-6
TGTGCCTGGAGTGTCGGGACCCTGGGTTCACCCCTCCACTTT
CAWSVGTLGSPLHF
>TRBV6-5|few|-|TRBJ2-7
TGTGCCAGCAGTTACTCTTATAACTCCTACGAGCAGTACTTC
CASSYSYNSYEQYF
>TRBV29-1|once|TRBD1|TRBJ1-1
TGCAGCGTTCCAGGACAGGGGCGGACTGAAGCTTTCTTT
CSVPGQGRTEAFF
>TRBV28|-|TRBD2|TRBJ2-1
TGTGCCAGCAGTTTCGGGGGGTGGTCATACAATGAGCAGTTCTTC
CASSFGGWSYNEQFF
>TRBV18|-|TRBD2|TRBJ2-3
TGTGCCAGCTCTTACGGACTAGCGGGAGCAGATACGCAGTATTTT
CASSYGLAGADTQYF
>TRBV6-5|once|-|TRBJ1-2
TGTGCCAGCAGTAGGGGGAAAGGCTACACCTTC
CASSRGKGYTF
>TRBV13|-|TRBD2|TRBJ2-1
TGTGCCAGCAGCTCATCGGGACTAGCGGGGTACAATGAGCAGTTCTTC
CASSSSGLAGYNEQFF
>TRBV7-2|medium-sized|TRBD2|TRBJ2-7
TGTGCCAGCAGCCTGGGGGGGAGGGCCTACGAGCAGTACTTC
CASSLGGRAYEQYF
>TRBV7-3|once|TRBD1|TRBJ2-1
TGTGCCAGCAGCTCGCCGGGACAGGGAGTCAATGAGCAGTTCTTC
CASSSPGQGVNEQFF
>TRBV27|-|-|TRBJ1-1
TGTGCCAGCAGTCTCAAGGCGGCGAACACTGAAGCTTTCTTT
CASSLKAANTEAFF
>TRBV30|-|-|TRBJ2-7
TGTGCCTGGAGACAATCCTACGAGCAGTACTTC
CAWRQSYEQYF
>TRBV28|few|-|TRBJ2-1
TGTGCCAGCAGCCGTGACGGGACTTCGGGTGAGCAGTTCTTC
CASSRDGTSGEQFF
>TRBV4-2|-|-|TRBJ2-3
TGTGCCAGCAGCCAATTCGTGCTAGCGAGCACAGATACGCAGTATTTT
CASSQFVLASTDTQYF
>TRBV10-3|medium-sized|-|TRBJ1-2
TGTGCCATCAGTGATAACAGGGACTATGGCTACACCTTC
CAISDNRDYGYTF
>TRBV2|-|TRBD2|TRBJ2-3
TGTGCCAGCAATGGACTAGCGGCAGCCACAGATACGCAGTATTTT
CASNGLAAATDTQYF
>TRBV6-5|-|-|TRBJ1-6
TGTGCCAGCAGTTTAGGGAATTCACCCCTCCACTTT
CASSLGNSPLHF
>TRBV5-1|-|TRBD1|TRBJ2-3
TGCGCCAGCAGCTTGGGGGGGCCTAACAGGGGGCGAACAGATACGCAGTATTTT
CASSLGGPNRGRTDTQYF
>TRBV15|few|-|TRBJ2-5
TGTGCCACCAGCAGAGACAGACAGACCCAGTACTTC
CATSRDRQTQYF
>TRBV7-2|few|-|TRBJ2-3
TGTGCCAGCAGCCCGAGCGTGGGTGCGCAGTATTTT
CASSPSVGAQYF
>TRBV30|-|-|TRBJ1-5
TGTGCCTGGAGCACAGCCAGCAATCAGCCCCAGCATTTT
CAWSTASNQPQHF
>TRBV6-4|medium-sized|-|TRBJ2-7
TGTGCCAGCAGTGGGCGGCGGGTCCTAACCTACGAGCAGTACTTC
CASSGRRVLTYEQYF
>TRBV25-1|few|-|TRBJ2-7
TGTGCCAGCAGTGAATGGACCAATTGGGACGAGCAGTACTTC
CASSEWTNWDEQYF
>TRBV4-1|few|-|TRBJ2-1
TGCGCCAGCAGCCCCCCAGTTGGAAGGGGGAACAATGAGCAGTTCTTC
CASSPPVGRGNNEQFF
>TRBV29-1|-|-|TRBJ2-2
TGCAGCGTATCGATTGTTGGGGACGGGGAGCTGTTTTTT
CSVSIVGDGELFF
>TRBV6-6|few|TRBD2|TRBJ2-7
TGTGCCAGCAGTCCTAGCGGGAGGGAGCAGTACTTC
CASSPSGREQYF
>TRBV6-5|-|-|TRBJ1-5
TGTGCCAGCAGTTACTCGATCCGGGGGGATCAGCCCCAGCATTTT
CASSYSIRGDQPQHF
>TRBV7-9|-|-|TRBJ1-1
TGTGCCAGCAGCAGCAGGGAGGGGAACACTGAAGCTTTCTTT
CASSSREGNTEAFF
>TRBV6-1|few|-|TRBJ2-2
TGTGCCAGCAGTGAAAAGTCGCAAGGGAAAAACACCGGGGAGCTGTTTTTT
CASSEKSQGKNTGELFF
>TRBV11-2|few|-|TRBJ1-2
TGTGCCAGCAGCTTACTCCCCCTCATCTATGGCTACACCTTC
CASSLLPLIYGYTF
>TRBV11-1|few|-|TRBJ1-3
TGTGCCAGCAGACCCACCGGATCTGGAAACACCATATATTTT
CASRPTGSGNTIYF
>TRBV30|-|-|TRBJ1-5
TGTGCCTGGAGTAGCCAGTTGCGTCAGCCCCAGCATTTT
CAWSSQLRQPQHF
>TRBV27|-|TRBD1|TRBJ2-2
TGTGCCAGCAGTTTGCTCGACAGGGCGGAAACCGGGGAGCTGTTTTTT
CASSLLDRAETGELFF
>TRBV27|-|-|TRBJ2-7
TGTGCCAGCAGTTTAAACGTAGCGGCACCCCCTTACGAGCAGTACTTC
CASSLNVAAPPYEQYF
>TRBV7-9|medium-sized|-|TRBJ1-4
TGTGCCAGCAGCCCCGGGACCAATAGTGGAAAACTGTTTTTT
CASSPGTNSGKLFF